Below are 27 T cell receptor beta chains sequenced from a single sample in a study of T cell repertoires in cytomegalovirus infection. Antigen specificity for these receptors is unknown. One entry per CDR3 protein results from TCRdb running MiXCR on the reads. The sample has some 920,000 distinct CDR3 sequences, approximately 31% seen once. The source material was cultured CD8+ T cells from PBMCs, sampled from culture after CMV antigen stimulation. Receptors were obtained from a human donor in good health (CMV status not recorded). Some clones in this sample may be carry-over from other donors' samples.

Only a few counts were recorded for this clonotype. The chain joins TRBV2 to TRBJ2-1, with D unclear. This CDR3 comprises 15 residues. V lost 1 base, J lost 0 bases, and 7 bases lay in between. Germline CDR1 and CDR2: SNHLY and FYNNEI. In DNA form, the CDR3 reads TGTGCCAGCAGTGAAGAGGGAATCTCCTACAATGAGCAGTTCTTC. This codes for CASSEEGISYNEQFF. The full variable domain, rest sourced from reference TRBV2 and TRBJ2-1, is EPEVTQTPSHQVTQMGQEVILRCVPISNHLYFYWYRQILGQKVEFLVSFYNNEISEKSEIFDDQFSVERPDGSNFTLKIRSTKLEDSAMYFCASSEEGISYNEQFFGPGTRLTVL.

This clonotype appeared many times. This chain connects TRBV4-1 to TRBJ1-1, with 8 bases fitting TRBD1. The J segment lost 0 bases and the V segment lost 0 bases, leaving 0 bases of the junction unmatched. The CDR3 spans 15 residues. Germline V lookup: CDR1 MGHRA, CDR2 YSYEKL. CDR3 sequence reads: CASSQEGQVNTEAFF. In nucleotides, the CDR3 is TGCGCCAGCAGCCAAGAGGGACAGGTGAACACTGAAGCTTTCTTT.

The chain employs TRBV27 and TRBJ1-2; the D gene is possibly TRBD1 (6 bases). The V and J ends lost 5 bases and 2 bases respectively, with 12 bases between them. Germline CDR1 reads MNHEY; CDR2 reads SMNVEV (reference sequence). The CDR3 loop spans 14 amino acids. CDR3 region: CASSVTGRNYGYTF. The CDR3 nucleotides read TGTGCCAGCAGTGTGACAGGCCGGAACTATGGCTACACCTTC.

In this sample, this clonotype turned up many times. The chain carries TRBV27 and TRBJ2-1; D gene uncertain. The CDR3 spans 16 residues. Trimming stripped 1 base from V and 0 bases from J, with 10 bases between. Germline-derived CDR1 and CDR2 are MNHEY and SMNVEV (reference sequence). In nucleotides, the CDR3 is TGTGCCAGCAGTTTATACGGCAGTTACTCCTACAATGAGCAGTTCTTC. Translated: CASSLYGSYSYNEQFF.

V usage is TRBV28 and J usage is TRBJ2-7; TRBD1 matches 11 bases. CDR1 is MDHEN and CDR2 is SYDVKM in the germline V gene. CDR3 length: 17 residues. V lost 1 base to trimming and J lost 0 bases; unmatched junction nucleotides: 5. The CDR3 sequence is CASSLFAGTGGSYEQYV. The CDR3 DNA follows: TGTGCCAGCAGTTTATTCGCCGGGACAGGGGGCTCCTACGAGCAGTACGTC.

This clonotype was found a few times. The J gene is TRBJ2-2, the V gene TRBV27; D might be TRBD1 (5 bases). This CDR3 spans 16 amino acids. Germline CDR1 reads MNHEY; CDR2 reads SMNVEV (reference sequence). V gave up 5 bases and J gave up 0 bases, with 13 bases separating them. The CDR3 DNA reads TGTGCCAGCAGTACTATGACAGTGGCGAACACCGGGGAGCTGTTTTTT. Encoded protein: CASSTMTVANTGELFF.

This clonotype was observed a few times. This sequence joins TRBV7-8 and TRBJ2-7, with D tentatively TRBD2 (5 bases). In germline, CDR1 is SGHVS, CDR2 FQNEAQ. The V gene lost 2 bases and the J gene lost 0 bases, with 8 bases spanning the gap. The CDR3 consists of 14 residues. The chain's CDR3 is CASSLNGVSYEQYF. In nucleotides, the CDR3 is TGTGCCAGCAGCTTAAACGGGGTCTCCTACGAGCAGTACTTC.

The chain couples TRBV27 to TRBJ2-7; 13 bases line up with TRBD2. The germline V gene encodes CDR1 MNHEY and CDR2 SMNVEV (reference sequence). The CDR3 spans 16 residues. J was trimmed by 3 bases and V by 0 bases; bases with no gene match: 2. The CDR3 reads CASSLSGTSGVYEQYF. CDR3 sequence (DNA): TGTGCCAGCAGTTTATCCGGGACTAGCGGGGTCTACGAGCAGTACTTC.

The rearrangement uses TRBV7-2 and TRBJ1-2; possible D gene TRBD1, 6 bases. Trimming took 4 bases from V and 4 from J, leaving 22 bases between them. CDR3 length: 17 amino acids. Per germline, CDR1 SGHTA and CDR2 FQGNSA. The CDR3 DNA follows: TGTGCCAGCAGCTCTTGGGCGGGACACCGGGCGGGCTATGGCTACACCTTC. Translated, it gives CASSSWAGHRAGYGYTF.

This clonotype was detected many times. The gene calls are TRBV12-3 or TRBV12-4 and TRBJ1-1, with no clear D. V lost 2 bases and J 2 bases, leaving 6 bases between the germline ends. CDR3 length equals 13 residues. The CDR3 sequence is CASSLSHNTEAFF. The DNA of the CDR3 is TGTGCCAGCAGTTTAAGCCACAACACTGAAGCTTTCTTT.

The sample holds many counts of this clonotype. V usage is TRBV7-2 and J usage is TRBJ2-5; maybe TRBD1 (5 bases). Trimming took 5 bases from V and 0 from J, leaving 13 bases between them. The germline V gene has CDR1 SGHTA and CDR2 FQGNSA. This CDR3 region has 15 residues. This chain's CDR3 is CASSPVTEHQETQYF. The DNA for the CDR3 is TGTGCCAGCAGCCCAGTGACAGAGCACCAAGAGACCCAGTACTTC.

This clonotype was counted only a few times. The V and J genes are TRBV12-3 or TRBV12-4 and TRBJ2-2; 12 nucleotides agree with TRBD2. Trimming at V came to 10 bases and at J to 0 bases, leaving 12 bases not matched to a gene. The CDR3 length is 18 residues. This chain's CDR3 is CATPLWASGGANTGELFF. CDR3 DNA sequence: TGTGCCACCCCGTTGTGGGCTAGCGGGGGGGCGAACACCGGGGAGCTGTTTTTT.

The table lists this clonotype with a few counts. CDR3 nucleotides: TGTGCCAGCAGCTTGGCCCCGGATGACAATGAGCAGTTCTTC. Its protein product is CASSLAPDDNEQFF. The gene calls are TRBV5-6 and TRBJ2-1; D is ambiguous. V lost 0 bases, J lost 5 bases, and 9 bases lay in between. CDR3 length: 14 amino acids. Germline CDR1 is SGHDT and CDR2 is YYEEEE.

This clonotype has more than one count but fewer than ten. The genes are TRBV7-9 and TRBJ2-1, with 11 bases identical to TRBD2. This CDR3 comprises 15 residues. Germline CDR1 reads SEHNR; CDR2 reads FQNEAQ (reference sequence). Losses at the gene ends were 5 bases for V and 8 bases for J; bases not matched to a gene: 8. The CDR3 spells CASSPRLAGRYEQFF. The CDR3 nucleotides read TGTGCCAGCAGCCCTCGACTAGCGGGGAGGTATGAGCAGTTCTTC.

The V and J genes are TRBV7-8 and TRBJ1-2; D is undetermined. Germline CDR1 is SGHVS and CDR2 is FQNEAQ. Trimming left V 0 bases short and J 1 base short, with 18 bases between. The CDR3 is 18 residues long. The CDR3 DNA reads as TGTGCCAGCAGCTTAGCGCAATTTGGTCCCGCTCGTAACTATGGCTACACCTTC. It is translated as CASSLAQFGPARNYGYTF.

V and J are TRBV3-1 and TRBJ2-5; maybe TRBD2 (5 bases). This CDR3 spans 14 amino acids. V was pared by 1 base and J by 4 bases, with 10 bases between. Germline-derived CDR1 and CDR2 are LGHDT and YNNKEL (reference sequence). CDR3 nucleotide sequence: TGTGCCAGCAGCCAAGTCGTGGGGAGAGAGACCCAGTACTTC. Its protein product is CASSQVVGRETQYF.

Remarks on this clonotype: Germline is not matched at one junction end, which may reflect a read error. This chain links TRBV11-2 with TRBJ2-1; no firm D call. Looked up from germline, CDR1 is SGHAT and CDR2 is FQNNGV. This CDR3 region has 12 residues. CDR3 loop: CASSPGYSEQFF. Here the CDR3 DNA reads TGTGCCAGCAGCCCAGGATACAGTGAGCAGTTCTTC.

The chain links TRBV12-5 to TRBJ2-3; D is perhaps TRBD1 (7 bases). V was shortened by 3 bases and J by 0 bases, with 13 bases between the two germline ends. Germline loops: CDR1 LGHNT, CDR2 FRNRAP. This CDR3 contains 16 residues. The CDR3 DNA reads TGTGCTAGTGGTTTCCAGACAGGGACTAGCACAGATACGCAGTATTTT. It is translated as CASGFQTGTSTDTQYF.

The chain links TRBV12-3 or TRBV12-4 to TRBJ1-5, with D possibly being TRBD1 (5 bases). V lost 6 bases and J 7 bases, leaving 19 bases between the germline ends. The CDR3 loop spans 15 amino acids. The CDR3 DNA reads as TGTGCCAGCAGCCCCAGTCCGGGGACCGACCAGCCCCAGCATTTT. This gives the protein CASSPSPGTDQPQHF.

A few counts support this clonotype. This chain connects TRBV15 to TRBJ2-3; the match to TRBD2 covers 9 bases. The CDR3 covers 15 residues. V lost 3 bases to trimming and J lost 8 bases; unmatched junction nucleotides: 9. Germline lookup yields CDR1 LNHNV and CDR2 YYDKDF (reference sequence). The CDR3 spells CATSRTSGLRITQYF. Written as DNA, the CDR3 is TGTGCCACCAGCAGGACTAGCGGACTCCGGATTACGCAGTATTTT.

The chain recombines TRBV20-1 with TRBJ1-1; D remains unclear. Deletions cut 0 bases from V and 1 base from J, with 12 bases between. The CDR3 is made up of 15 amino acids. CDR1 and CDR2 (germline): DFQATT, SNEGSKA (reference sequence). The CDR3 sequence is CSARDPGQANTEAFF. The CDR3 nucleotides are TGCAGTGCTAGAGATCCTGGGCAAGCGAACACTGAAGCTTTCTTT.

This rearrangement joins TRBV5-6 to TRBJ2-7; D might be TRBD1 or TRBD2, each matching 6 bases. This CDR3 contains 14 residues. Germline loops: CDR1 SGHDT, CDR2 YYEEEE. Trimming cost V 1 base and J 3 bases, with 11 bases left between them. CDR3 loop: CASSLPGDFYEQYF. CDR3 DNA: TGTGCCAGCAGCTTGCCAGGGGACTTCTACGAGCAGTACTTC.

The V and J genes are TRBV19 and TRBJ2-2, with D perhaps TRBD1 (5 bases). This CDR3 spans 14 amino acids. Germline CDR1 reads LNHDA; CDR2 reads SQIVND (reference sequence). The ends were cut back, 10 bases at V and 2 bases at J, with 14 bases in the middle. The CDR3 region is CAILDSPNTGELFF. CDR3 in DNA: TGTGCCATTCTCGACAGTCCTAACACCGGGGAGCTGTTTTTT.

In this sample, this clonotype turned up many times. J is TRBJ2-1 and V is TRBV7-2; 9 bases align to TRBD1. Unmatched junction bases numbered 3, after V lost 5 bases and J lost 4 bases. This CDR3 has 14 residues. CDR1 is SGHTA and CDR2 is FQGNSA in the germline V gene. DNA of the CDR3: TGTGCCAGCAGCGTCGGGACAGGGTACAATGAGCAGTTCTTC. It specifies CASSVGTGYNEQFF.

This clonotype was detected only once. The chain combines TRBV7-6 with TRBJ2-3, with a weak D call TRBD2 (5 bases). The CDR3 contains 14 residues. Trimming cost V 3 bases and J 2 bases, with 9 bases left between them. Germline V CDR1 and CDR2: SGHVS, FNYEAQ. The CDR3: CASSLDSHTDTQYF. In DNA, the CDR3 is TGTGCCAGCAGCTTGGACTCGCACACAGATACGCAGTATTTT. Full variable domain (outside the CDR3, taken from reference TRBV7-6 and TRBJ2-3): GAGVSQSPRYKVTKRGQDVALRCDPISGHVSLYWYRQALGQGPEFLTYFNYEAQQDKSGLPNDRFSAERPEGSISTLTIQRTEQRDSAMYRCASSLDSHTDTQYFGPGTRLTVL.

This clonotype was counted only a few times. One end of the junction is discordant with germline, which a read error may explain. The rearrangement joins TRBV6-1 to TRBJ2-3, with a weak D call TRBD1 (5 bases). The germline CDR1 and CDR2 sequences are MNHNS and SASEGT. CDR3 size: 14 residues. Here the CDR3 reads CAGRQFLFTDTQYF. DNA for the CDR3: TGTGCCGGCAGACAGTTTCTCTTCACAGATACGCAGTATTTT.

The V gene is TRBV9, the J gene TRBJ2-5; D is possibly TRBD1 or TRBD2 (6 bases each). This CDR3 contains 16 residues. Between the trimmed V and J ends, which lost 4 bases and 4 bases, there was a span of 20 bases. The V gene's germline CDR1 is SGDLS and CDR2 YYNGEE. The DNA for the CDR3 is TGTGCCAGCAGCCCAGAGGTGGGGGGCCTAGGAGAGACCCAGTACTTC. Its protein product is CASSPEVGGLGETQYF.